The next 28 T cell receptor beta chains were all read from a single sample in a study of cytomegalovirus exposure and HLA in healthy donors. PCR was performed using 60 Vbeta and 13 Jbeta primers. Method: immunoSEQ multiplex PCR; TCRdb's copy keeps in-frame clones and lacks some. The sample holds 150,000 to 200,000 clones, about four fifths seen once. Sequencing input: PBMCs. These receptors came from a woman in her thirties in good health and CMV-seropositive.

The J gene is TRBJ1-2, the V gene TRBV25-1; tentative D call: TRBD1 (6 bases). CDR3 size: 15 residues. Trimming stripped 4 bases from V and 0 bases from J, with 12 bases between. The germline CDR1 and CDR2 sequences are MGHDK and SYGVNS. CDR3 DNA sequence: TGTGCCAGCAGTGGGAACAGGGCGACTAACTATGGCTACACCTTC. Encoded protein: CASSGNRATNYGYTF.

V gene TRBV7-2 combines with J gene TRBJ2-5, with D perhaps TRBD1 (5 bases). Germline V gene sequence: CDR1 SGHTA, CDR2 FQGNSA. Trimming took 2 bases from V and 4 from J, leaving 8 bases between them. This CDR3 is built from 13 residues. The CDR3 loop is CASSLQGRETQYF. The CDR3 region has the DNA TGTGCCAGCAGCTTACAGGGCCGAGAGACCCAGTACTTC.

The CDR3 region has the DNA TGCGCCAGCAGCCCGGAGGGACTACCCTCCAATGAGCAGTTCTTC. Protein product: CASSPEGLPSNEQFF. This chain connects TRBV5-1 to TRBJ2-1; 7 bases map to TRBD2. The CDR3 has 15 amino acids. Germline V gene lookup returns CDR1 SGHRS and CDR2 YFSETQ. V gave up 4 bases and J gave up 6 bases; unmatched junction bases: 10.

Concerning this clone: One end of the junction is discordant with germline, which a read error may explain. V is TRBV16 and J is TRBJ1-1; weak D call: TRBD1 (6 bases). From germline, CDR1 is KGHSY and CDR2 FQNENV. The CDR3 length is 14 residues. CDR3 nucleotides: TGTGCCAACAGCCAGGTAATAGGGGGACCCGAAGCTTTCTTT. It specifies CANSQVIGGPEAFF.

The chain couples TRBV11-1 to TRBJ2-3, with a possible D match to TRBD1 (6 bases). There are 15 residues in the CDR3. Germline V lookup: CDR1 SGHAT, CDR2 FQDESV (reference sequence). V was clipped by 4 bases and J by 3 bases, with 14 bases between them. The CDR3 loop reads CASSSRGLGTDTQYF. In DNA, the CDR3 is TGTGCCAGCAGCTCCAGGGGATTGGGGACAGATACGCAGTATTTT.

The chain couples TRBV4-1 to TRBJ2-7; TRBD1 matches at 11 bases. After removal of 5 bases from V and 4 bases from J, the junction contained 4 bases not matched to a gene. The CDR3 loop spans 14 amino acids. Germline V gene data show CDR1 as MGHRA and CDR2 as YSYEKL. CDR3 in amino acids: CASSNRDRGYEQYF. The DNA for the CDR3 is TGCGCCAGCAGCAACCGGGACAGGGGGTACGAGCAGTACTTC.

The genes are TRBV6-5 and TRBJ1-5; 7 bases line up with TRBD1. The CDR3 is made up of 15 amino acids. Germline CDR1 and CDR2: MNHEY and SVGAGI. Unmatched junction bases numbered 11, after V lost 7 bases and J lost 5 bases. The CDR3 protein is CASNHRGAAHQPQHF. In DNA form, the CDR3 reads TGTGCCAGCAACCACAGGGGCGCCGCCCATCAGCCCCAGCATTTT.

This chain links TRBV5-6 with TRBJ2-5; 10 nucleotides line up with TRBD2. V was clipped by 1 base and J by 5 bases; unmatched bases: 11. Germline loops: CDR1 SGHDT, CDR2 YYEEEE. The CDR3 length is 17 residues. CDR3 coding DNA: TGTGCCAGCAGCTTGTTCACCGAGCGGGGGGGCGGGGAGACCCAGTACTTC. Translated, it gives CASSLFTERGGGETQYF.

The chain employs TRBV5-1 and TRBJ2-7; 9 bases line up with TRBD1. Germline CDR1 and CDR2: SGHRS and YFSETQ. This CDR3 contains 16 residues. Trimming took 4 bases from V and 2 from J; bases not matched to a gene: 10. CDR3 sequence: CASSPLGTGQPYEQYF. The CDR3 nucleotides read TGCGCCAGCAGCCCACTTGGGACAGGGCAACCCTACGAGCAGTACTTC.

This clone came up a few times. This sequence joins TRBV5-1 and TRBJ2-5, with D perhaps TRBD2 (6 bases). V dropped 2 bases and J dropped 5 bases, with 10 bases sitting between them. The CDR3 runs 13 residues. The germline CDR1 and CDR2 sequences are SGHRS and YFSETQ. The CDR3 DNA reads TGCGCCAGCAGCTTCGGGGGTTGGGAGACCCAGTACTTC. Amino acid sequence: CASSFGGWETQYF.

In the case of this clone: Germline is not matched at one junction end, which may reflect a read error. The V and J genes are TRBV6-1 and TRBJ2-7, with 13 bases fitting TRBD2. There are 13 residues in the CDR3. Per germline, CDR1 MNHNS and CDR2 SASEGT. In DNA, the CDR3 is TGTGCCAGCAGTGAAGGGGCAGGGACTAGCGGGGACTTC. It is translated as CASSEGAGTSGDF.

V gene TRBV5-1 combines with J gene TRBJ1-6; TRBD1 agrees at 11 bases. The CDR3 covers 15 residues. Germline V gives CDR1 SGHRS, CDR2 YFSETQ. After removal of 3 bases from V and 5 bases from J, the junction contained 1 base not matched to a gene. The CDR3 region is CASSSDRGHNSPLHF. In DNA form, the CDR3 reads TGCGCCAGCAGCTCGGACAGGGGGCATAATTCACCCCTCCACTTT.

The rearrangement links TRBV19 to TRBJ1-4; 7 bases line up with TRBD1. The CDR3 has 13 amino acids. CDR1 and CDR2 from the germline V gene are LNHDA and SQIVND (reference sequence). The ends lost 8 bases at V and 8 bases at J; junction bases unmatched: 8. CDR3 region: CASHPPGQEKLFF. The CDR3 coding sequence is TGTGCCAGTCACCCCCCGGGACAGGAAAAACTGTTTTTT.

The genes are TRBV7-9 and TRBJ1-2; D might be TRBD1 (5 bases). The CDR3 has 17 residues. CDR1 and CDR2 from the germline V gene are SEHNR and FQNEAQ (reference sequence). V gave up 5 bases and J gave up 6 bases, with 25 bases separating them. CDR3 nucleotide sequence: TGTGCCAGCAGCCCCCCGAGACAGATAGTAAATTTGAATGGCTACACCTTC. This sequence encodes CASSPPRQIVNLNGYTF.

The chain has TRBV18 and TRBJ2-5; the D is unclear. CDR3 length: 13 amino acids. Germline-derived CDR1 and CDR2 are KGHSH and LQKENI. Trimming stripped 3 bases from V and 0 bases from J, with 5 bases between. Here the CDR3 DNA reads TGTGCCAGCTCACCTCGGGACCAAGAGACCCAGTACTTC. Protein sequence: CASSPRDQETQYF.

CDR3 coding DNA: TGCGCCAGCAGCCAACCAGGGGAGTCTCGCAATGAGCAGTTCTTC. As protein: CASSQPGESRNEQFF. The chain links TRBV4-1 to TRBJ2-1, with D perhaps TRBD1 (6 bases). The CDR3 loop spans 15 amino acids. Deletions cut 2 bases from V and 6 bases from J, with 14 bases between. Germline V lookup: CDR1 MGHRA, CDR2 YSYEKL.

The V call is TRBV29-1, the J call TRBJ2-7; a weak D match, TRBD1 (6 bases). Per the germline V gene, CDR1 is SQVTM and CDR2 is ANQGSEA. The CDR3 extends over 15 amino acids. Trimming shortened V by 0 bases and J by 2 bases, and 14 bases separated the two germline ends. DNA of the CDR3: TGCAGCGTTGAAGATTTTACAGGGCGTCCCTACGAGCAGTACTTC. It encodes CSVEDFTGRPYEQYF.

This chain links TRBV2 with TRBJ1-4; 7 nucleotides agree with TRBD1. CDR1 SNHLY and CDR2 FYNNEI come from the germline V gene. The CDR3 covers 14 residues. V was clipped by 6 bases and J by 1 base; unmatched bases: 2. The CDR3 spells CASRRTGTNEKLFF. CDR3 sequence (DNA): TGTGCCAGCAGGCGGACAGGAACTAATGAAAAACTGTTTTTT. Variable domain in full (rest from reference TRBV2 and TRBJ1-4): EPEVTQTPSHQVTQMGQEVILRCVPISNHLYFYWYRQILGQKVEFLVSFYNNEISEKSEIFDDQFSVERPDGSNFTLKIRSTKLEDSAMYFCASRRTGTNEKLFFGSGTQLSVL.

In this sample, this clone turned up once. CDR3 region: CASSPAGGRIETQYF. CDR3 DNA sequence: TGTGCCAGCAGTCCAGCGGGGGGGCGTATAGAGACCCAGTACTTC. This chain uses TRBV27 with TRBJ2-5, with 10 bases lining up with TRBD2. The junction had 7 bases not matched to a gene; V was cut back by 5 bases and J by 4 bases. Germline lookup yields CDR1 MNHEY and CDR2 SMNVEV (reference sequence). The CDR3 totals 15 residues.

The chain's CDR3 is CAIRPGQGIYGYTF. Written as DNA, the CDR3 is TGTGCCATCAGGCCGGGACAGGGGATCTATGGCTACACCTTC. This chain uses TRBV10-3 with TRBJ1-2; 10 nucleotides line up with TRBD1. Germline-derived CDR1 and CDR2 are ENHRY and SYGVKD. The trim removed 6 bases at V and 4 bases at J, leaving 5 bases unmatched. This CDR3 is 14 amino acids long.

The chain is built from TRBV23-1 and TRBJ1-1; 7 bases are shared with TRBD1. TRBV23-1 is identified as an open reading frame with a role that is uncertain. Trimming at V came to 2 bases and at J to 0 bases, leaving 6 bases not matched to a gene. The CDR3 extends over 16 amino acids. The CDR3 sequence is CASSQRATGVNTEAFF. CDR3 sequence (DNA): TGCGCCAGCAGTCAAAGGGCCACAGGGGTGAACACTGAAGCTTTCTTT.

This sequence joins TRBV7-9 and TRBJ1-6, with unresolved D. Germline assignment: CDR1 SEHNR and CDR2 FQNEAQ (reference sequence). Trimming pared 1 base from V and 0 bases from J, leaving 10 bases between. The CDR3 is 17 residues long. DNA for the CDR3: TGTGCCAGCAGCTTAGTCCGTCCTAGCTCCTATAATTCACCCCTCCACTTT. The encoded protein is CASSLVRPSSYNSPLHF.

A note on this clone: This CDR3 fails to terminate in the conserved phenylalanine or tryptophan, so it likely reflects a read error. The chain uses TRBV29-1 and TRBJ1-2; TRBD1 matches 7 bases. This CDR3 has 14 amino acids. CDR1 is SQVTM and CDR2 is ANQGSEA in the germline V gene. The V segment lost 1 base and the J segment 4 bases; nucleotides outside the gene matches: 6. The CDR3 sequence is CSVEGQGDRYGYTL. CDR3 in DNA: TGCAGCGTTGAAGGACAGGGAGACCGCTATGGCTACACCCTC.

The CDR3 region has the DNA TGTGCCACCAGCAATCACAGGGACCCCTACGAGCAGTACTTC. Translation gives CATSNHRDPYEQYF. The chain joins TRBV15 to TRBJ2-5; TRBD1 might be the D (6 bases). Matching the DNA end better, TRBJ2-7 makes the J call doubtful. The CDR3 is 14 amino acids. Germline V gene lookup returns CDR1 LNHNV and CDR2 YYDKDF (reference sequence).

The gene calls are TRBV7-3 and TRBJ2-2, with D tentatively TRBD2 (5 bases). The CDR3 runs 15 residues. The V end was cut by 8 bases, the J end by 0 bases, with 13 bases between. Germline lookup yields CDR1 SGHTA and CDR2 FQGTGA. CDR3 sequence reads: CASYPGKPNTGELFF. For the CDR3, the DNA is TGTGCCAGCTACCCGGGGAAACCGAACACCGGGGAGCTGTTTTTT.

The table lists this clone with a few counts. The chain carries TRBV7-2 and TRBJ2-5; 7 positions agree with TRBD1. Germline-derived CDR1 and CDR2 are SGHTA and FQGNSA. Germline trimming cut 5 bases from V and 5 bases from J; bases unmatched to any gene: 17. This CDR3 has 17 amino acids. The CDR3 spells CASSRRAATGILETQYF. The CDR3 DNA reads as TGTGCCAGCAGCCGAAGAGCCGCGACAGGGATTCTTGAGACCCAGTACTTC.

CDR3 DNA sequence: TGTGCTAGTGCCCCCCCGGGACAGGGTTTCGAAAAACTGTTTTTT. Protein: CASAPPGQGFEKLFF. The genes are TRBV12-5 and TRBJ1-4, with 9 bases lining up with TRBD1. The J segment lost 8 bases and the V segment lost 7 bases, leaving 11 bases of the junction unmatched. The length of the CDR3 is 15 residues. CDR1 and CDR2 from the germline V gene are LGHNT and FRNRAP.

V gene TRBV7-3 combines with J gene TRBJ1-1; D remains unclear. The CDR3 covers 13 residues. The germline V gene has CDR1 SGHTA and CDR2 FQGTGA. Trimming stripped 3 bases from V and 10 bases from J, with 15 bases between. CDR3: CASSFSPTSGAFF. The CDR3 DNA follows: TGTGCCAGCAGCTTTAGCCCCACCAGTGGAGCTTTCTTT. The variable domain in full, completed from reference TRBV7-3 and TRBJ1-1, reads GAGVSQTPSNKVTEKGKYVELRCDPISGHTALYWYRQSLGQGPEFLIYFQGTGAADDSGLPNDRFFAVRPEGSVSTLKIQRTERGDSAVYLCASSFSPTSGAFFGQGTRLTVV.